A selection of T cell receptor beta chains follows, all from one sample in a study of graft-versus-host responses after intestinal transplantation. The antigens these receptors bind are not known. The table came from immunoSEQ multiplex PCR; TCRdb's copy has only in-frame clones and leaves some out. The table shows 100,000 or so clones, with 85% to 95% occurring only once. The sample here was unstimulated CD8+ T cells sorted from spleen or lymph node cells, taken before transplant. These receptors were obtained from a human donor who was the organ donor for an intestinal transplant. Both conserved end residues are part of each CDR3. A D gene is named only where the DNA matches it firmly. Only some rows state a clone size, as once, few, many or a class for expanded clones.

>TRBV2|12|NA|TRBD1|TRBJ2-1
CASRGQGAEQFF
TGTGCCAGCAGGGGACAGGGGGCTGAGCAGTTCTTC
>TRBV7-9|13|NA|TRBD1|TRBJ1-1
CASSSDRVGEAFF
TGTGCCAGCAGCTCCGACAGGGTAGGTGAAGCTTTCTTT
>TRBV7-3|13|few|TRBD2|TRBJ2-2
CASSPGLAGELFF
TGTGCCAGCAGCCCGGGACTAGCTGGGGAGCTGTTTTTT
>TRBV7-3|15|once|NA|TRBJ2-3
CASSLSGSSTDTQYF
TGTGCCAGCAGCCTCAGCGGTTCTAGCACAGATACGCAGTATTTT
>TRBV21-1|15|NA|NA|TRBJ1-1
CASSKGAGDRSEAFF
TGTGCCAGCAGCAAAGGGGCGGGGGATAGGTCTGAAGCTTTCTTT
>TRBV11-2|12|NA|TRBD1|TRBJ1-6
CASRTGVSPLHF
TGTGCCAGCAGGACAGGGGTTTCACCCCTCCACTTT
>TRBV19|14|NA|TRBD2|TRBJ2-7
CASSDPGTRDEQYF
TGTGCCAGTTCTGACCCCGGGACTAGGGACGAGCAGTACTTC
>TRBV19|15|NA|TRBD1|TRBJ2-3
CASSLGTGTTDTQYF
TGTGCCAGTAGTTTAGGGACAGGGACCACAGATACGCAGTATTTT
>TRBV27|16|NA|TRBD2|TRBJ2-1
CASSSGLESFYNEQFF
TGTGCCAGCAGTTCCGGACTAGAAAGTTTCTACAATGAGCAGTTCTTC
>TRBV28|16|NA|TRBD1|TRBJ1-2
CASSLWGTAANYGYTF
TGTGCCAGCAGTTTATGGGGGACAGCTGCTAACTATGGCTACACCTTC
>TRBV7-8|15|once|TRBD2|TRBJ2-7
CASSCHRGGCYEQYF
TGTGCCAGCAGCTGTCACCGGGGGGGCTGCTACGAGCAGTACTTC
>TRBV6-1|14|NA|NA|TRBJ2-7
CASSEYRGTYEQYF
TGTGCCAGCAGTGAGTACCGGGGAACCTACGAGCAGTACTTC
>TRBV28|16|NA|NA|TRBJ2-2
CASSPNSEGDTGELFF
TGTGCCAGCAGTCCCAATTCAGAAGGGGACACCGGGGAGCTGTTTTTT
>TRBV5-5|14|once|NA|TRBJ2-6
CASSFGPGANVLTF
TGTGCCAGCAGCTTTGGCCCTGGGGCCAACGTCCTGACTTTC
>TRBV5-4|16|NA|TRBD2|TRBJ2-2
CASSLGLAGAAGELFF
TGTGCCAGCAGCTTGGGACTAGCGGGGGCAGCCGGGGAGCTGTTTTTT
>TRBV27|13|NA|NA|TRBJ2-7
CASSGGSNYEQYF
TGTGCCAGCAGCGGGGGAAGTAACTACGAGCAGTACTTC
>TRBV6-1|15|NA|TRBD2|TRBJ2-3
CASDRSAGEGDTQYF
TGTGCCAGCGATCGGTCTGCGGGGGAGGGAGATACGCAGTATTTT
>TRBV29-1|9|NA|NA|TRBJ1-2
CSVGAGTAF
NA
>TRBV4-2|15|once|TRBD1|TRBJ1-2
CASSQEGTGAQGYTF
TGTGCCAGCAGCCAAGAGGGGACAGGGGCACAGGGCTACACCTTC
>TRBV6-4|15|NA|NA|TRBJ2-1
CASSEWRASEDEQFF
TGTGCCAGCAGTGAATGGAGGGCCTCAGAGGATGAGCAGTTCTTC
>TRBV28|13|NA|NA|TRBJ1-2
CASSLRVRAGYTF
TGTGCCAGCAGTTTAAGGGTGAGGGCTGGCTACACCTTC
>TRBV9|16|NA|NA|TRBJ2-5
CASSAGSAGPQETQYF
TGTGCCAGCAGCGCCGGATCTGCGGGTCCTCAAGAGACCCAGTACTTC
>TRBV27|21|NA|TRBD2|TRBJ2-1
CASSPPLGLAGGGGWFGEQFF
TGTGCCAGCAGTCCCCCCCTAGGGCTAGCGGGAGGAGGTGGGTGGTTTGGTGAGCAGTTCTTC
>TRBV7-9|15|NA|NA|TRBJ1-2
CASSAGVILNYGYTF
TGTGCCAGCAGCGCAGGGGTAATTCTTAACTATGGCTACACCTTC
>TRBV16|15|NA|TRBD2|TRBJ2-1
CASSLAGGPNNEQFF
TGTGCCAGCAGTCTAGCGGGAGGGCCGAACAATGAGCAGTTCTTC
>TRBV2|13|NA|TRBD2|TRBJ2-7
CASSGTRVYEQYF
TGTGCCAGCAGTGGGACTAGGGTCTACGAGCAGTACTTC
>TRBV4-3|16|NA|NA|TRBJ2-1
CASSQVVLLRDNEQFF
TGCGCCAGCAGCCAAGTTGTTCTACTCCGAGACAATGAGCAGTTCTTC
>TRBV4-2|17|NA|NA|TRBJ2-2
CASSQDPTGGSTGELFF
TGTGCCAGCAGCCAAGATCCGACTGGCGGCTCTACCGGGGAGCTGTTTTTT
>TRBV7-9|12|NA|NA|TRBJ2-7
CASRAGSYEQYF
TGTGCCAGCAGGGCCGGGTCCTACGAGCAGTACTTC
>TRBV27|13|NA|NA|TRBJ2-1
CASSLSRLNEQFF
TGTGCCAGCAGTTTATCGAGGCTGAATGAGCAGTTCTTC
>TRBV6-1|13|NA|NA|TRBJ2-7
CASSETGIYEQYF
TGTGCCAGCAGTGAGACCGGGATCTACGAGCAGTACTTC
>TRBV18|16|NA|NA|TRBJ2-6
CASSKQTDSGANVLTF
TGTGCCAGCTCAAAACAGACGGATTCTGGGGCCAACGTCCTGACTTTC
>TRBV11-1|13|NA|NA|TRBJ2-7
CASSSDSPHEQYF
TGTGCCAGCAGTTCAGACAGTCCGCACGAGCAGTACTTC
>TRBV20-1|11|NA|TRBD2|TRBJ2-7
CSGLADYEQYF
TGCAGTGGACTAGCGGACTACGAGCAGTACTTC
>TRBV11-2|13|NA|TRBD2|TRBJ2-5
CASSLDGGGTQYF
TGTGCCAGCAGCTTAGATGGCGGGGGGACCCAGTACTTC